This entry lists 26 T cell receptor beta chains sequenced from one sample in a study of cytomegalovirus exposure and HLA in healthy donors. Vbeta (60) and Jbeta (13) primers were used in the PCR. The method was immunoSEQ multiplex PCR; TCRdb's version includes in-frame clones alone and lacks a portion of them. This sample has over 150,000 clones; approximately 83% occur once, and the top ten carry 0.95% to 1.5%. Sequencing was done on a sample of PBMCs. The receptors were sampled from a boy under 10 years old in good health and CMV-seronegative.

The chain carries TRBV7-6 and TRBJ2-7; 10 bases agree with TRBD1. Germline V gene lookup returns CDR1 SGHVS and CDR2 FNYEAQ. The CDR3 sequence is 14 residues long. Unmatched junction bases numbered 3, after V lost 4 bases and J lost 3 bases. Here the CDR3 DNA reads TGTGCCAGCAGCTCCGGGACAGGGGTCTACGAGCAGTACTTC. Protein sequence: CASSSGTGVYEQYF.

The chain joins TRBV7-2 to TRBJ2-5, with D possibly matching TRBD2 (7 bases). The germline V gene has CDR1 SGHTA and CDR2 FQGNSA. V dropped 3 bases and J dropped 7 bases, with 12 bases sitting between them. The length of the CDR3 is 13 residues. The CDR3 nucleotides read TGTGCCAGCAGCTTCCGGGGGGCCGGGACCCAGTACTTC. This codes for CASSFRGAGTQYF.

The chain is built from TRBV25-1 and TRBJ2-1; TRBD1 aligns across 7 bases. CDR1 and CDR2 (germline): MGHDK, SYGVNS. J lost 2 bases, V lost 8 bases, and 6 bases had no gene match. The CDR3 is 14 residues long. CDR3 residues: CASSSQGAYNEQFF. Here the CDR3 DNA reads TGTGCCAGCTCATCGCAGGGGGCCTACAATGAGCAGTTCTTC.

This sequence joins TRBV5-6 and TRBJ2-6, with D tentatively TRBD1 (6 bases). The germline V gene encodes CDR1 SGHDT and CDR2 YYEEEE. V shed 2 bases and J shed 2 bases, with 14 bases lying between them. This CDR3 spans 17 amino acids. CDR3 DNA sequence: TGTGCCAGCAGCTTCAGGGCAGGGGCTGCTGGGGCCAACGTCCTGACTTTC. Encoded protein: CASSFRAGAAGANVLTF.

J is TRBJ2-6 and V is TRBV7-9, with 9 bases fitting TRBD1. This CDR3 has 18 amino acids. Trimming cost V 0 bases and J 2 bases; bases outside gene matches: 5. The V gene's germline CDR1 is SEHNR and CDR2 FQNEAQ (reference sequence). The CDR3 region has the DNA TGTGCCAGCAGCTTAGCGTATGGGACAGGGCCTGGGGCCAACGTCCTGACTTTC. Its protein product is CASSLAYGTGPGANVLTF.

This chain joins TRBV4-2 and TRBJ1-6; D not certain. CDR3 length: 16 residues. The V gene lost 3 bases and the J gene lost 7 bases, with 16 bases spanning the gap. From germline, CDR1 is LGHNA and CDR2 YNFKEQ. The CDR3 nucleotides read TGTGCCAGCAGCCAGGTTACGACTGGAGGCAATTCACCCCTCCACTTT. Its translation is CASSQVTTGGNSPLHF.

The gene calls are TRBV29-1 and TRBJ2-2; D gene unclear. Trimming took 7 bases from V and 4 from J, leaving 10 bases between them. This CDR3 contains 12 residues. CDR1 and CDR2 from the germline V gene are SQVTM and ANQGSEA. The CDR3 is CSALYGTGELFF. CDR3 DNA: TGCAGCGCCCTCTACGGCACCGGGGAGCTGTTTTTT.

This chain connects TRBV6-5 to TRBJ1-1; D possibly corresponds to TRBD1 (5 bases). CDR1 is MNHEY and CDR2 is SVGAGI in the germline V gene. There are 14 residues in the CDR3. Deletions cut 4 bases from V and 7 bases from J, with 16 bases between. CDR3 region: CASSWIRVGYEAFF. The CDR3 DNA reads TGTGCCAGCAGTTGGATCAGGGTGGGATATGAAGCTTTCTTT.

This sequence joins TRBV5-6 and TRBJ2-7, with 7 bases lining up with TRBD1. Trimming at V came to 0 bases and at J to 0 bases, leaving 6 bases not matched to a gene. The CDR3 has 16 amino acids. The germline gives CDR1 SGHDT, CDR2 YYEEEE. CDR3 DNA sequence: TGTGCCAGCAGCTTGGTTGACAGGGCCCTCTCCTACGAGCAGTACTTC. It is translated as CASSLVDRALSYEQYF.

This clone was counted once. The chain carries TRBV2 and TRBJ2-1; D is undetermined. There are 11 residues in the CDR3. V shed 6 bases and J shed 6 bases, with 6 bases lying between them. CDR1 and CDR2 from the germline V gene are SNHLY and FYNNEI. The CDR3 bases are TGTGCCAGCAGAGAGATCAATGAGCAGTTCTTC. Translation gives CASREINEQFF. Together with reference TRBV2 and TRBJ2-1, the CDR3 gives the full variable domain: EPEVTQTPSHQVTQMGQEVILRCVPISNHLYFYWYRQILGQKVEFLVSFYNNEISEKSEIFDDQFSVERPDGSNFTLKIRSTKLEDSAMYFCASREINEQFFGPGTRLTVL.

V and J are TRBV30 and TRBJ1-2, with D unresolved. V lost 2 bases, J lost 4 bases, and 11 bases lay in between. The germline V gene encodes CDR1 GTSNPN and CDR2 SVGIG (reference sequence). The CDR3 length is 13 residues. The CDR3 DNA reads as TGTGCCTGGAGTCCCCCAGGTGTCTATGGCTACACCTTC. This gives the protein CAWSPPGVYGYTF.

As regards this clone: A read error may account for a junction end that differs from germline. The chain is built from TRBV7-7 and TRBJ2-2; 7 bases match TRBD1. The germline CDR1 and CDR2 sequences are SSHAT and FNYEAQ (reference sequence). This CDR3 is 15 amino acids long. This chain's CDR3 is CASSPGTANTGELFF. Here the CDR3 DNA reads TGTGCTAGCAGCCCTGGGACAGCGAACACCGGGGAGCTGTTTTTT. The full variable domain, completed using reference TRBV7-7 and TRBJ2-2, is GAGVSQSPRYKVTKRGQDVTLRCDPISSHATLYWYQQALGQGPEFLTYFNYEAQPDKSGLPSDRFSAERPEGSISTLTIQRTEQRDSAMYRCASSPGTANTGELFFGEGSRLTVL.

This clone was found once. This rearrangement joins TRBV30 to TRBJ1-2; possible D gene TRBD1, 5 bases. Germline loops: CDR1 GTSNPN, CDR2 SVGIG (reference sequence). The V end was cut by 0 bases, the J end by 4 bases, with 9 bases between. CDR3 length equals 13 residues. In DNA form, the CDR3 reads TGTGCCTGGAGTGTAAGGGGTAGCTATGGCTACACCTTC. Its translation: CAWSVRGSYGYTF.

The V and J genes are TRBV29-1 and TRBJ1-4, with D tentatively TRBD1 (5 bases). Germline V lookup: CDR1 SQVTM, CDR2 ANQGSEA. Trimming stripped 4 bases from V and 7 bases from J, with 16 bases between. The CDR3 sequence is 14 residues long. The CDR3 sequence is CSVVVGQGSEKLFF. In DNA, the CDR3 is TGCAGCGTTGTCGTAGGGCAGGGAAGTGAAAAACTGTTTTTT.

Of note for this clone: The junction departs from the called germline gene at one end, perhaps through a read error. This chain joins TRBV7-7 and TRBJ2-1; 7 nucleotides match TRBD2. Per the germline V gene, CDR1 is SSHAT and CDR2 is FNYEAQ (reference sequence). There are 14 residues in the CDR3. The chain's CDR3 is CASSPSGIYNEQFF. For the CDR3, the DNA is TGTGCTAGCAGCCCCAGCGGGATCTACAATGAGCAGTTCTTC.

V gene TRBV10-2 combines with J gene TRBJ2-5, with D tentatively TRBD2 (6 bases). Germline V gene data show CDR1 as WSHSY and CDR2 as SAAADI. Deletions cut 6 bases from V and 4 bases from J, with 9 bases between. CDR3 length equals 12 residues. CDR3 loop: CASRASAETQYF. The CDR3 region has the DNA TGCGCCAGCAGGGCTAGCGCAGAGACCCAGTACTTC.

J is TRBJ1-2 and V is TRBV19; a weak D match, TRBD1 (6 bases). The germline gives CDR1 LNHDA, CDR2 SQIVND (reference sequence). V was cut by 5 bases and J by 1 base, with 14 bases left in between. The CDR3 loop spans 15 amino acids. The CDR3 DNA reads TGTGCCAGTAGTCTCCTGACAGGAGTTAACTATGGCTACACCTTC. Its translation is CASSLLTGVNYGYTF.

J is TRBJ1-4 and V is TRBV11-2, with 8 nucleotides matching TRBD1. The CDR3 contains 15 residues. Germline CDR1 SGHAT, CDR2 FQNNGV. Germline trimming cut 3 bases from V and 6 bases from J; bases unmatched to any gene: 6. Written as DNA, the CDR3 is TGTGCCAGCAGCTTGGGGACAGGCAGGGATGAAAAACTGTTTTTT. Protein: CASSLGTGRDEKLFF.

The rearrangement links TRBV4-3 to TRBJ1-4, with TRBD1 identical over 9 bases. The trim removed 0 bases at V and 3 bases at J, leaving 5 bases unmatched. The CDR3 loop spans 17 amino acids. Germline loops: CDR1 LGHNA, CDR2 YSLEER. For the CDR3, the DNA is TGCGCCAGCAGCCAAGAAACAGGGGGCGTAGCTAATGAAAAACTGTTTTTT. Its translation is CASSQETGGVANEKLFF.

The chain links TRBV9 to TRBJ1-4, with D perhaps matching TRBD1 (5 bases). The germline CDR1 and CDR2 sequences are SGDLS and YYNGEE. Trimming pared 2 bases from V and 8 bases from J, leaving 10 bases between. CDR3 length: 13 residues. CDR3 bases: TGTGCCAGCAGCGTCCCAGGGTCCGAAAAACTGTTTTTT. This gives the protein CASSVPGSEKLFF. The full variable domain, rest sourced from reference TRBV9 and TRBJ1-4, is DSGVTQTPKHLITATGQRVTLRCSPRSGDLSVYWYQQSLDQGLQFLIQYYNGEERAKGNILERFSAQQFPDLHSELNLSSLELGDSALYFCASSVPGSEKLFFGSGTQLSVL.

This chain uses TRBV11-2 with TRBJ1-3, with 8 bases matching TRBD1. This CDR3 is 17 amino acids long. Germline-derived CDR1 and CDR2 are SGHAT and FQNNGV. The junction had 9 bases not matched to a gene; V was cut back by 4 bases and J by 1 base. The CDR3 loop reads CASSSISDRGSGNTIYF. CDR3 nucleotides: TGTGCCAGCAGCTCTATAAGTGACAGGGGTTCTGGAAACACCATATATTTT.

V usage is TRBV5-6 and J usage is TRBJ2-1; D unclear. The CDR3 is 16 residues long. CDR1 is SGHDT, CDR2 YYEEEE, per germline. V was clipped by 4 bases and J by 0 bases, with 14 bases between them. This chain's CDR3 is CASSARLASSYNEQFF. Written as DNA, the CDR3 is TGTGCCAGCAGCGCCCGACTGGCCAGCTCCTACAATGAGCAGTTCTTC.

This clone was observed a handful of times. This sequence joins TRBV28 and TRBJ1-2; D might be TRBD1 (5 bases). This CDR3 has 16 amino acids. Germline V gives CDR1 MDHEN, CDR2 SYDVKM. V was clipped by 6 bases and J by 1 base, with 18 bases between them. This CDR3 is CASSRSDSLSNYGYTF. CDR3 DNA sequence: TGTGCCAGCAGCCGTTCCGACAGTCTCAGTAACTATGGCTACACCTTC.

V gene TRBV5-6 combines with J gene TRBJ2-7; TRBD2 matches at 8 bases. V shed 4 bases, J shed 2 bases, and the junction held 8 bases outside the gene matches. The length of the CDR3 is 15 residues. Germline CDR1 is SGHDT and CDR2 is YYEEEE. CDR3: CASSPTSVGTYEQYF. In DNA form, the CDR3 reads TGTGCCAGCAGCCCGACTAGCGTGGGAACCTACGAGCAGTACTTC.

The V and J genes are TRBV27 and TRBJ2-3, with TRBD2 matching 7 bases. Trimming removed 6 bases from V and 0 bases from J; junction bases left unmatched: 0. Germline CDR1 and CDR2: MNHEY and SMNVEV (reference sequence). The CDR3 runs to 13 residues. The CDR3 reads CASRGGSTDTQYF. CDR3 DNA sequence: TGTGCCAGCAGGGGGGGGAGCACAGATACGCAGTATTTT.

CDR3 in DNA: TGTGCCTGGAGTCCGGACAGGGACAATCAGCCCCAGCATTTT. It codes for CAWSPDRDNQPQHF. V gene TRBV30 combines with J gene TRBJ1-5, with TRBD1 identical over 8 bases. V lost 2 bases to trimming and J lost 3 bases; unmatched junction nucleotides: 3. This CDR3 is 14 amino acids long. Germline CDR1 reads GTSNPN; CDR2 reads SVGIG (reference sequence).